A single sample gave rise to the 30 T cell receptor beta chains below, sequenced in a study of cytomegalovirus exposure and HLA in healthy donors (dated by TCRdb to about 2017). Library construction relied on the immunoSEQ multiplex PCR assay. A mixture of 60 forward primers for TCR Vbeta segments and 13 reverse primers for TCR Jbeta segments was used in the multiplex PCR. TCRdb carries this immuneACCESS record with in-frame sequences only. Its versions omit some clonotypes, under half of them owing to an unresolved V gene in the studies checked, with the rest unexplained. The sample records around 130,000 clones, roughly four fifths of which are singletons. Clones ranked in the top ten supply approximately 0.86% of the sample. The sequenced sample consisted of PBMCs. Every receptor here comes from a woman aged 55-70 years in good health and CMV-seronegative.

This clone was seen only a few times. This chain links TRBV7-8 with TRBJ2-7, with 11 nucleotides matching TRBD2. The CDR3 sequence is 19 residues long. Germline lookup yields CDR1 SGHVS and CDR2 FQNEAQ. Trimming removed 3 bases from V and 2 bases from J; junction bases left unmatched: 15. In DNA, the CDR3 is TGTGCCAGCAGCTTGGGGCGCCTCCGAGTAGCGGGAGGGCCCTACGAGCAGTACTTC. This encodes CASSLGRLRVAGGPYEQYF.

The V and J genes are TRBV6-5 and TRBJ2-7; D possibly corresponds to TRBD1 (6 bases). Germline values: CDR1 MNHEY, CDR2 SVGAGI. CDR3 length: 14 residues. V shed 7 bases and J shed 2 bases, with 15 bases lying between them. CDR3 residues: CASISGTPPYEQYF. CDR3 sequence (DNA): TGTGCCAGCATCTCCGGGACACCCCCCTACGAGCAGTACTTC.

CDR3 nucleotides: TGTGCCAGCAGCTTTGTCGCGAACACCGGGGAGCTGTTTTTT. Its translation is CASSFVANTGELFF. V and J are TRBV7-3 and TRBJ2-2; D remains ambiguous. The CDR3 has 14 amino acids. Germline V gives CDR1 SGHTA, CDR2 FQGTGA. The ends were cut back, 3 bases at V and 0 bases at J, with 5 bases in the middle.

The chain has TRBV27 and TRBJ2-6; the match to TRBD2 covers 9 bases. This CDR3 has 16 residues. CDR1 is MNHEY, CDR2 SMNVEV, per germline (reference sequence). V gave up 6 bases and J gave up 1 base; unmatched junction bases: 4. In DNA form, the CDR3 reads TGTGCCAGCAGCCTAGCGGGATTTTCTGGGGCCAACGTCCTGACTTTC. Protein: CASSLAGFSGANVLTF.

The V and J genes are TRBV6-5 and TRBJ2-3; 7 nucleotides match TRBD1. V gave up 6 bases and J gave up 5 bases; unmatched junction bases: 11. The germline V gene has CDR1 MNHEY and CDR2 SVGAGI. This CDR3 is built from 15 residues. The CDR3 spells CASSPDRKIGDTQYF. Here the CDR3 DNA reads TGTGCCAGCAGCCCGGACAGGAAGATAGGAGATACGCAGTATTTT.

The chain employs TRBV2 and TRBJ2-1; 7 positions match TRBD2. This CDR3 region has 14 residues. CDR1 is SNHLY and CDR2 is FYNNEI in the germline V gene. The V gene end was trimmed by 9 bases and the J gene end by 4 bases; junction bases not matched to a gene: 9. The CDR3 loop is CARSGDWKYNEQFF. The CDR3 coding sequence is TGTGCCAGGAGCGGGGACTGGAAATACAATGAGCAGTTCTTC. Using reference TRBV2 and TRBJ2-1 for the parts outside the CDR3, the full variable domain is EPEVTQTPSHQVTQMGQEVILRCVPISNHLYFYWYRQILGQKVEFLVSFYNNEISEKSEIFDDQFSVERPDGSNFTLKIRSTKLEDSAMYFCARSGDWKYNEQFFGPGTRLTVL.

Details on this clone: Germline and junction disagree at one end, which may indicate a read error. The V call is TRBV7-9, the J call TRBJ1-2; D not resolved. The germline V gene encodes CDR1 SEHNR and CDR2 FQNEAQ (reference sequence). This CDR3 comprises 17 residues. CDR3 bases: TGTTCCAGCAGCTCCCCATCCGGACTCGGTGATAACTATGGCTACACCTTC. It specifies CSSSSPSGLGDNYGYTF.

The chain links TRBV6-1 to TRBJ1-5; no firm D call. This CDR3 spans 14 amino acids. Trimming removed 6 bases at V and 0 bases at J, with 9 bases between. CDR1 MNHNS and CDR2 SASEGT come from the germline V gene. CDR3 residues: CASSPGLSNQPQHF. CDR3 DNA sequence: TGTGCCAGCAGCCCTGGCCTTAGCAATCAGCCCCAGCATTTT.

The DNA of the CDR3 is TGTGCCAGCAGTGTCGCCGGGACAGACTACGAGCAGTACTTC. This gives the protein CASSVAGTDYEQYF. V and J are TRBV6-1 and TRBJ2-7; 7 bases match TRBD1. Trimming took 4 bases from V and 3 from J; bases not matched to a gene: 6. The CDR3 sequence is 14 residues long. The germline gives CDR1 MNHNS, CDR2 SASEGT.

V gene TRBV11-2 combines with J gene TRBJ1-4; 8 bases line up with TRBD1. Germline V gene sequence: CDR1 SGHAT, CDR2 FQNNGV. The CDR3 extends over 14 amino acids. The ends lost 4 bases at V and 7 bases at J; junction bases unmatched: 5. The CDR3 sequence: CASSYQGAGEKLFF. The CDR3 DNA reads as TGTGCCAGCAGCTACCAGGGGGCCGGTGAAAAACTGTTTTTT. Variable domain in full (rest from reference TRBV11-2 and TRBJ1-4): EAGVAQSPRYKIIEKRQSVAFWCNPISGHATLYWYQQILGQGPKLLIQFQNNGVVDDSQLPKDRFSAERLKGVDSTLKIQPAKLEDSAVYLCASSYQGAGEKLFFGSGTQLSVL.

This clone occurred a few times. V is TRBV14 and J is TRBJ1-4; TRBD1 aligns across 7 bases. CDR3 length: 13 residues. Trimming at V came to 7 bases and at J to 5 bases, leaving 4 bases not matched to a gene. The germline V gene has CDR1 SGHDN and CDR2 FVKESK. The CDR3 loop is CASTPGGNEKLFF. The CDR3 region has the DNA TGTGCCAGCACCCCAGGGGGGAATGAAAAACTGTTTTTT.

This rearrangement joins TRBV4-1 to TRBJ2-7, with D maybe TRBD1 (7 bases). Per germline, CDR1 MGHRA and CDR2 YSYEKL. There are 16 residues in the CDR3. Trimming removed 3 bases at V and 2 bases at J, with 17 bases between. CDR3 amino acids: CASSHPRGASAYEQYF. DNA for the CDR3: TGCGCCAGCAGCCACCCCAGGGGGGCTTCGGCCTACGAGCAGTACTTC.

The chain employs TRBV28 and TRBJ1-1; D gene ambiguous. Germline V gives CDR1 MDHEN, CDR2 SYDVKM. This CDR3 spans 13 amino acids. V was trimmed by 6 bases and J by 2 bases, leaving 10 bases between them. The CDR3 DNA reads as TGTGCCAGCAGGCAACCCAGAAACACTGAAGCTTTCTTT. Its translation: CASRQPRNTEAFF.

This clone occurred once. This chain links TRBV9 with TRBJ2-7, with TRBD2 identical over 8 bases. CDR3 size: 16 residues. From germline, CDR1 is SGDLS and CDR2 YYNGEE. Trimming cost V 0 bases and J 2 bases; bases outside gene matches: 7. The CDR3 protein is CASSVGGGGWAYEQYF. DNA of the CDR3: TGTGCCAGCAGCGTAGGTGGCGGGGGGTGGGCCTACGAGCAGTACTTC.

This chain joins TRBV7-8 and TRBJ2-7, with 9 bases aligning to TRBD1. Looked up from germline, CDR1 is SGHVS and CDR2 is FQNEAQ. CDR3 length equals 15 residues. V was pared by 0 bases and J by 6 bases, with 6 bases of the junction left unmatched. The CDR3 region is CASSLAGTGTAEQYF. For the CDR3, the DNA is TGTGCCAGCAGCTTAGCGGGGACAGGGACTGCCGAGCAGTACTTC.

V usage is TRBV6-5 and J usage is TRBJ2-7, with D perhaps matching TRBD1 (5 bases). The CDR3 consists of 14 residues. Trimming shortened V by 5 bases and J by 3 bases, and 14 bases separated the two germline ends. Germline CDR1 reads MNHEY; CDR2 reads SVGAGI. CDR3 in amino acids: CASSKGWVGYEQYF. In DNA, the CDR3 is TGTGCCAGCAGTAAGGGGTGGGTAGGCTACGAGCAGTACTTC.

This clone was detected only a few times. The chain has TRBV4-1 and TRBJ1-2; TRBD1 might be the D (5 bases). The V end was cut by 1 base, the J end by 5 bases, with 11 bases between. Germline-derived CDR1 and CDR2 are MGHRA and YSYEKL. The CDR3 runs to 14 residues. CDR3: CASSQGGNRYGYTF. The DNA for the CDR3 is TGCGCCAGCAGCCAAGGGGGTAACAGGTATGGCTACACCTTC.

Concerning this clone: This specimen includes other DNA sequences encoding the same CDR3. CDR3 coding DNA: TGTGCCAGCAGCGCTCAGGGGGCAGGCACAGATACGCAGTATTTT. Amino acids: CASSAQGAGTDTQYF. The V call is TRBV9, the J call TRBJ2-3, with 8 bases lining up with TRBD1. CDR1 is SGDLS, CDR2 YYNGEE, per germline. The CDR3 loop spans 15 amino acids. V was pared by 3 bases and J by 1 base, with 4 bases of the junction left unmatched.

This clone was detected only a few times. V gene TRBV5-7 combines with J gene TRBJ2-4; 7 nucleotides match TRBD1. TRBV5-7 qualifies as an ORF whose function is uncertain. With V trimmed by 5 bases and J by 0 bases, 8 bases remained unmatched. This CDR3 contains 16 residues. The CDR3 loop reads CASRKPGQRAKNIQYF. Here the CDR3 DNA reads TGTGCCAGCAGGAAACCGGGACAGAGAGCCAAAAACATTCAGTACTTC.

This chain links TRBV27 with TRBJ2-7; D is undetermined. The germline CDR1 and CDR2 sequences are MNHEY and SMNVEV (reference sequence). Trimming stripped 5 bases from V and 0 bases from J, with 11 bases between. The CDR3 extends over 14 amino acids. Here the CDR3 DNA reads TGTGCCAGCAGTACTTCCTTCACCTCCTACGAGCAGTACTTC. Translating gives CASSTSFTSYEQYF.

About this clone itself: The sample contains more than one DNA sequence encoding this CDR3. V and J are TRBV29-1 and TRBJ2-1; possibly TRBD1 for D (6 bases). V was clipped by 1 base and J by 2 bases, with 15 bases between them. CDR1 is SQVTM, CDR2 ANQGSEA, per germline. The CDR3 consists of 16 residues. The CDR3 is CSVEGVSGTTYNEQFF. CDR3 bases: TGCAGCGTTGAAGGGGTATCAGGGACAACCTACAATGAGCAGTTCTTC.

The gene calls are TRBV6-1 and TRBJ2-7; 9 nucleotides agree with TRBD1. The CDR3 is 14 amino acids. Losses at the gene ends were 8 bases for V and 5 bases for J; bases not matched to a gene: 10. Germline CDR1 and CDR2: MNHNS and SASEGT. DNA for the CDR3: TGTGCCAGCGGAGCCGGGACAGGGCGCGACGAGCAGTACTTC. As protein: CASGAGTGRDEQYF.

The CDR3 DNA follows: TGTGCCAGTAGTCCCGGACAGGCTTACACCTTC. It encodes CASSPGQAYTF. The rearrangement uses TRBV19 and TRBJ1-2; 7 bases agree with TRBD1. CDR3 length: 11 amino acids. Germline CDR1 and CDR2: LNHDA and SQIVND (reference sequence). The V and J ends lost 5 bases and 11 bases, in that order; junction bases with no gene match: 5.

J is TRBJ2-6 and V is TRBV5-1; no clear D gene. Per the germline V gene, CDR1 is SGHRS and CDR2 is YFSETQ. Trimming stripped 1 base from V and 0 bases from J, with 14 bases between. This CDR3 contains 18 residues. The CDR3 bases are TGCGCCAGCAGCTTGTTTATTGGCAGTACCTCTGGGGCCAACGTCCTGACTTTC. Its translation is CASSLFIGSTSGANVLTF.

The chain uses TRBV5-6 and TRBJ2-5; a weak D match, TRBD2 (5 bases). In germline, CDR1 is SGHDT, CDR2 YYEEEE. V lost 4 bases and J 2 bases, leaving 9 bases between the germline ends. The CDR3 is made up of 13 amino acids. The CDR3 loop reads CASSPGGQETQYF. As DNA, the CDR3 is TGTGCCAGCAGCCCTGGCGGGCAAGAGACCCAGTACTTC. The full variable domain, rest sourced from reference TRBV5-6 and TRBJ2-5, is DAGVTQSPTHLIKTRGQQVTLRCSPKSGHDTVSWYQQALGQGPQFIFQYYEEEERQRGNFPDRFSGHQFPNYSSELNVNALLLGDSALYLCASSPGGQETQYFGPGTRLLVL.

The CDR3 loop reads CASSEGSSGNTEAFF. The CDR3 nucleotides are TGCGCCAGCAGTGAAGGTAGTTCAGGCAACACTGAAGCTTTCTTT. The chain recombines TRBV10-1 with TRBJ1-1; no reliable D call. The V gene's germline CDR1 is WNHNN and CDR2 SYGVQD (reference sequence). V was cut by 3 bases and J by 2 bases, with 13 bases left in between. The CDR3 has 15 amino acids.

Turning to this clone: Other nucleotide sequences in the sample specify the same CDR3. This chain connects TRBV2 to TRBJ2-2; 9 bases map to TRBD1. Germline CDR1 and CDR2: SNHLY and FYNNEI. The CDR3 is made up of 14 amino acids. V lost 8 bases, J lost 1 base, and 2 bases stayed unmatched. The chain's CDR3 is CASRDRENTGELFF. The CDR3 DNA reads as TGTGCCAGCCGGGACAGGGAGAACACCGGGGAGCTGTTTTTT.

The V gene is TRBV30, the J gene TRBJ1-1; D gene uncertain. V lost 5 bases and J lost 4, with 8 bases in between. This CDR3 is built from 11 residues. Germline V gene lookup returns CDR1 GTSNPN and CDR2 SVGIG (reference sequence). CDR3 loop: CAWFYGTEAFF. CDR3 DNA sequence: TGTGCCTGGTTCTACGGCACTGAAGCTTTCTTT.

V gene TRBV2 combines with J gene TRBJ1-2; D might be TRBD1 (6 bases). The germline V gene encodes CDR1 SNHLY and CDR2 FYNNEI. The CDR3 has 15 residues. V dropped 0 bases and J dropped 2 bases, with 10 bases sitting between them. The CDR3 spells CASSEASGQNYGYTF. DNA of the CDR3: TGTGCCAGCAGTGAAGCTTCGGGACAAAACTATGGCTACACCTTC.

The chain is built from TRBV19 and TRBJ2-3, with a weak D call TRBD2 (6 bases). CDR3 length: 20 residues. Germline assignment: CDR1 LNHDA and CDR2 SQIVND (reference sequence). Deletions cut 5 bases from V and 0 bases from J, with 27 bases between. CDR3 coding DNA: TGTGCCAGTAGTGTCCCCACCTGGGGCGGGACCGTTCCTAGCACAGATACGCAGTATTTT. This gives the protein CASSVPTWGGTVPSTDTQYF.